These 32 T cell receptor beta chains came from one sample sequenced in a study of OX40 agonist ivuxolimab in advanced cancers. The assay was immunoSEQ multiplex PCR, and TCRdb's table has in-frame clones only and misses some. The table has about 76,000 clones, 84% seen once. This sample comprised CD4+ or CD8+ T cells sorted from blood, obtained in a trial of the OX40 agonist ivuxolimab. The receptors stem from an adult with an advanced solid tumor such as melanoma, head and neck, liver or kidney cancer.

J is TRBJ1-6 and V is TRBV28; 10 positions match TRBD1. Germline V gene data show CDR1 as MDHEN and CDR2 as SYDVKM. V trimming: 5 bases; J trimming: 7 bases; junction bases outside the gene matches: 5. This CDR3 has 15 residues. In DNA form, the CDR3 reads TGTGCCAGCAGTGTCCCGGGACAGGGGAATTCACCCCTCCACTTT. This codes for CASSVPGQGNSPLHF. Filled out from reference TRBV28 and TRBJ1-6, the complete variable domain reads DVKVTQSSRYLVKRTGEKVFLECVQDMDHENMFWYRQDPGLGLRLIYFSYDVKMKEKGDIPEGYSVSREKKERFSLILESASTNQTSMYLCASSVPGQGNSPLHFGNGTRLTVT.

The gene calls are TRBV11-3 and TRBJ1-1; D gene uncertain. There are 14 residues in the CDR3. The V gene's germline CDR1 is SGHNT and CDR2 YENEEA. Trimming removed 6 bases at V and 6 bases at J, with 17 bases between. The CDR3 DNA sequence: TGTGCCAGCAGGGACCTGGACGGTTCCTCTGAAGCTTTCTTT. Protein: CASRDLDGSSEAFF.

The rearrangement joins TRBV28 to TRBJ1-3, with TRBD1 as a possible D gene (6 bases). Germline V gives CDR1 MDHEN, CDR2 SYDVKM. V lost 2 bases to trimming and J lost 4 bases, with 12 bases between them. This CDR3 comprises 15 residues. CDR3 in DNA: TGTGCCAGCAGTTTAGGGGGCATCAAGGGAAACACCATATATTTT. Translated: CASSLGGIKGNTIYF.

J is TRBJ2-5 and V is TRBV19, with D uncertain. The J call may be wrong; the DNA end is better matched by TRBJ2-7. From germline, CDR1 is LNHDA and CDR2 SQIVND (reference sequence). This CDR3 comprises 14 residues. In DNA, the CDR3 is TGTGCCACCCACCCCGGCGGCAGCTCCTACGAGCAGTACTTC. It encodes CATHPGGSSYEQYF.

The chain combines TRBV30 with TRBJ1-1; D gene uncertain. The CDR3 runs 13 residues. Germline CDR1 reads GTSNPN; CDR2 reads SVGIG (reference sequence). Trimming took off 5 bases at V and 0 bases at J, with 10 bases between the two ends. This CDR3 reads CAWGEYMNTEAFF. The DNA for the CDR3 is TGTGCCTGGGGGGAGTACATGAACACTGAAGCTTTCTTT.

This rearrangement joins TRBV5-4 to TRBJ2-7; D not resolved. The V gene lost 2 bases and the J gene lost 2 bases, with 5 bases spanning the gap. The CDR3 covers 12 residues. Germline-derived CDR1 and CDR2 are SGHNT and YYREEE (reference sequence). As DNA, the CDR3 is TGTGCCAGCAGCTTTGGGACCTACGAGCAGTACTTC. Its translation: CASSFGTYEQYF.

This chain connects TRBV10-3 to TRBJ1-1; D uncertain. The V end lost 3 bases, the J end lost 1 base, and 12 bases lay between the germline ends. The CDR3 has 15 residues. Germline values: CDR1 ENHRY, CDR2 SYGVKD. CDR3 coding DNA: TGTGCCATCAGTGACGAGGCACCAAAGAACACTGAAGCTTTCTTT. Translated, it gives CAISDEAPKNTEAFF.

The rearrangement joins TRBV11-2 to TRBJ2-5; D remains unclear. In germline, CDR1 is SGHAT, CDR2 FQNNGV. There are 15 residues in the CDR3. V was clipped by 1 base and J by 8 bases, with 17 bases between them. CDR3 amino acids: CASSLGALTKRTQYF. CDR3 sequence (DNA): TGTGCCAGCAGCTTAGGGGCACTGACCAAGAGAACCCAGTACTTC.

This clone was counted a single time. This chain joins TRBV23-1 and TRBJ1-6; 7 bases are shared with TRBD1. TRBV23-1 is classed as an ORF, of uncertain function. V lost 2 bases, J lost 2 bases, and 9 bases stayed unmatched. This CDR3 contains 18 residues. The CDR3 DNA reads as TGCGCCAGCAGTCAACGACGAGGGGGCGCCGCCTATAATTCACCCCTCCACTTT. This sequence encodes CASSQRRGGAAYNSPLHF.

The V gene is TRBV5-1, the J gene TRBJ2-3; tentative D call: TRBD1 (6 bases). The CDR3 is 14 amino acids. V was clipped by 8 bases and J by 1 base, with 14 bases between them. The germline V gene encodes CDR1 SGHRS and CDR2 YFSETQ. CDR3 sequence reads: CASNRDPGTDTQYF. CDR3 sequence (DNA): TGCGCCAGTAACAGGGATCCTGGCACAGATACGCAGTATTTT.

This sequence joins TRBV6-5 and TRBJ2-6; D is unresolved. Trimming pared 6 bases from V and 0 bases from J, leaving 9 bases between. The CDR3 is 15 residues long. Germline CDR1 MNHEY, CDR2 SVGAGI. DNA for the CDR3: TGTGCCAGCAGCTCAGCCTCCTCTGGGGCCAACGTCCTGACTTTC. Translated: CASSSASSGANVLTF.

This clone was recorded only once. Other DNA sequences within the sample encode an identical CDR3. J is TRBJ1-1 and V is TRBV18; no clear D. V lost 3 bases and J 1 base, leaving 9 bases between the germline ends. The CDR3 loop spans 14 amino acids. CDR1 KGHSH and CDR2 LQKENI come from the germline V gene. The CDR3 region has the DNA TGTGCCAGCTCACCCCCAGGACCGAACACTGAAGCTTTCTTT. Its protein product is CASSPPGPNTEAFF.

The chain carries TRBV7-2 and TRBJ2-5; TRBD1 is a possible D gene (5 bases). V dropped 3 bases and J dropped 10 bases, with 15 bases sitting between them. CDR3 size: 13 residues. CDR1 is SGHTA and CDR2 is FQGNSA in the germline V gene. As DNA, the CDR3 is TGTGCCAGCAGCTTCGCCCCCCAAGGGGACCAGTACTTC. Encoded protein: CASSFAPQGDQYF.

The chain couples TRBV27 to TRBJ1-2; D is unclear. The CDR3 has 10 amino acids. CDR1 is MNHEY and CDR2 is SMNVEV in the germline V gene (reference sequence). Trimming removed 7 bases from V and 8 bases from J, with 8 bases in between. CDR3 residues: CASKSGGYTF. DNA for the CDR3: TGTGCCAGCAAATCGGGGGGCTACACCTTC.

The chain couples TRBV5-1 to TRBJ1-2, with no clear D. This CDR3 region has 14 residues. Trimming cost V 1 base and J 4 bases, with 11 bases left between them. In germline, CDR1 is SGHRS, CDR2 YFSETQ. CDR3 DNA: TGCGCCAGCAGCTTGTCGTCAGGTAGCTATGGCTACACCTTC. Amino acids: CASSLSSGSYGYTF. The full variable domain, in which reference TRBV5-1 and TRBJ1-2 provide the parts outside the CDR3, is KAGVTQTPRYLIKTRGQQVTLSCSPISGHRSVSWYQQTPGQGLQFLFEYFSETQRNKGNFPGRFSGRQFSNSRSEMNVSTLELGDSALYLCASSLSSGSYGYTFGSGTRLTVV.

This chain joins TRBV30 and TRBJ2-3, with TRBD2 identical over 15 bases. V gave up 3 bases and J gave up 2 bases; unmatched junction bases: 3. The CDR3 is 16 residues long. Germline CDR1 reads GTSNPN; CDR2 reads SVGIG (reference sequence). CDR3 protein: CAWRGTSGRITDTQYF. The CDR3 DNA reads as TGTGCCTGGAGAGGGACTAGCGGGAGGATCACAGATACGCAGTATTTT.

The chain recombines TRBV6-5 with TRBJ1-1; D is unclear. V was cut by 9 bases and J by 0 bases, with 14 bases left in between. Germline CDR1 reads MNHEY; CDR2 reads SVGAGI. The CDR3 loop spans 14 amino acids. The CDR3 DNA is TGTGCCAGTCGGCGATCGGGAGTGAACACTGAAGCTTTCTTT. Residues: CASRRSGVNTEAFF.

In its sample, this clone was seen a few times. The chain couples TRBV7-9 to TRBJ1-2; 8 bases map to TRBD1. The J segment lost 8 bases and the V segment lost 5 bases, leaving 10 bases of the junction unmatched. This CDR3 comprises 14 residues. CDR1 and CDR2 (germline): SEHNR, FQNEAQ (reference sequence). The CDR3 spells CASSGRTGRQGYTF. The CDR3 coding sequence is TGTGCCAGCAGCGGCAGGACAGGGAGGCAGGGCTACACCTTC. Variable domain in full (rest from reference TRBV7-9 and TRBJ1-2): DTGVSQNPRHKITKRGQNVTFRCDPISEHNRLYWYRQTLGQGPEFLTYFQNEAQLEKSRLLSDRFSAERPKGSFSTLEIQRTEQGDSAMYLCASSGRTGRQGYTFGSGTRLTVV.

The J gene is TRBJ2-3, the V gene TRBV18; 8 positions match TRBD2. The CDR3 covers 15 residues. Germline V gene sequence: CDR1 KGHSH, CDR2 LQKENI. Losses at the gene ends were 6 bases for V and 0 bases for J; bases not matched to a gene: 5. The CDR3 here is CASSIAGPSTDTQYF. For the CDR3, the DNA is TGTGCCAGCTCTATAGCGGGGCCTAGCACAGATACGCAGTATTTT.

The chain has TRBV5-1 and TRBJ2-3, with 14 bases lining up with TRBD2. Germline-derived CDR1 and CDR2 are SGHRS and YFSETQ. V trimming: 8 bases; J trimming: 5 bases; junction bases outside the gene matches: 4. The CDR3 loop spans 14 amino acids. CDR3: CASTGLAGEDTQYF. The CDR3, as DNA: TGCGCCAGTACGGGACTAGCGGGGGAAGATACGCAGTATTTT.

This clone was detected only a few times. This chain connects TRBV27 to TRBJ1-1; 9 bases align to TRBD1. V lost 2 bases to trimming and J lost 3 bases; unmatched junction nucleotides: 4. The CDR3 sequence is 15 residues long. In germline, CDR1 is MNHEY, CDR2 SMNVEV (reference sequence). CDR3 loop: CASSLTGGVYTEAFF. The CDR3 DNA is TGTGCCAGCAGTTTAACAGGGGGCGTCTACACTGAAGCTTTCTTT.

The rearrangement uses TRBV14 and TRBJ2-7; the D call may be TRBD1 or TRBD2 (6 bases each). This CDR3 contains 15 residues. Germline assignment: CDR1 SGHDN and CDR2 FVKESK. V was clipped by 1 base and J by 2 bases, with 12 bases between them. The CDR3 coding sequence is TGTGCCAGCAGCCAAGGCGGAGGGGGTACCTACGAGCAGTACTTC. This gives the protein CASSQGGGGTYEQYF.

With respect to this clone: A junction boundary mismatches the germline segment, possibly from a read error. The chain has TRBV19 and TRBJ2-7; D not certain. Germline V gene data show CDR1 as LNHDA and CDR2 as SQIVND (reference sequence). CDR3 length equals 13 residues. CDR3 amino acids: CASSIDPDTQTHF. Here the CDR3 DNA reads TGTGCCAGTAGTATAGACCCCGACACCCAGACGCACTTC.

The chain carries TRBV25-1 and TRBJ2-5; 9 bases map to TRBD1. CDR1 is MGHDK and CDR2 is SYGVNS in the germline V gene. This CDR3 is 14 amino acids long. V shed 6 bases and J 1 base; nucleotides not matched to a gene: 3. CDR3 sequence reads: CASRRDRVQETQYF. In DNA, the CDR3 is TGTGCCAGCAGGAGGGACAGGGTCCAAGAGACCCAGTACTTC.

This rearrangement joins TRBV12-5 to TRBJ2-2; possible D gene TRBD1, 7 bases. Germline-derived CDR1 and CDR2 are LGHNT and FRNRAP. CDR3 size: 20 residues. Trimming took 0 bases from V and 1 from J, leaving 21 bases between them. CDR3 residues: CASGLVQPVRGRKNTGELFF. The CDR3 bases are TGTGCTAGTGGTTTGGTACAGCCTGTCAGGGGGAGGAAGAACACCGGGGAGCTGTTTTTT. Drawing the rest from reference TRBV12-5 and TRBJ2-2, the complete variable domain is DARVTQTPRHKVTEMGQEVTMRCQPILGHNTVFWYRQTMMQGLELLAYFRNRAPLDDSGMPKDRFSAEMPDATLATLKIQPSEPRDSAVYFCASGLVQPVRGRKNTGELFFGEGSRLTVL.

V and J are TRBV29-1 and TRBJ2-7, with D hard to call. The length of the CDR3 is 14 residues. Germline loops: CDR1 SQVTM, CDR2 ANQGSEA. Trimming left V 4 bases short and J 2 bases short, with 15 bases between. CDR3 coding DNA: TGCAGCGTTGTAAAGTCGCTAACACCCTACGAGCAGTACTTC. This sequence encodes CSVVKSLTPYEQYF.

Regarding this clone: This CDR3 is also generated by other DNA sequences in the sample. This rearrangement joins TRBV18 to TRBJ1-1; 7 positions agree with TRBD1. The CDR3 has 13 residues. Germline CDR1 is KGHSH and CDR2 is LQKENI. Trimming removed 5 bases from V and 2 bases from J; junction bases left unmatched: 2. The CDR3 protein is CASSGQANTEAFF. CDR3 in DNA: TGTGCCAGCTCAGGACAGGCCAACACTGAAGCTTTCTTT.

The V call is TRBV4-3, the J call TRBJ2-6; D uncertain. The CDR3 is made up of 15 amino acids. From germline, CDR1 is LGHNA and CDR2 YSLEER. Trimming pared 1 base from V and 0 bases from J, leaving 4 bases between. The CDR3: CASSQAGSGANVLTF. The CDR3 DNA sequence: TGCGCCAGCAGCCAAGCCGGCTCTGGGGCCAACGTCCTGACTTTC.

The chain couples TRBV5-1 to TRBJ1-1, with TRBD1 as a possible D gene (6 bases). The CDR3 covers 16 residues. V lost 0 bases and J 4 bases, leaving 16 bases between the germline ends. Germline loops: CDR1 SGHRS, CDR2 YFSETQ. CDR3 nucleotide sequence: TGCGCCAGCAGCTTGGGCCTTAAGACAGGTCCCACTGAAGCTTTCTTT. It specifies CASSLGLKTGPTEAFF.

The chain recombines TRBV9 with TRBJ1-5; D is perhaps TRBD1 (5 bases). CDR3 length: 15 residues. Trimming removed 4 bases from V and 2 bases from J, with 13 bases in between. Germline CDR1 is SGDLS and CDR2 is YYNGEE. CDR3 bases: TGTGCCAGCAGCCCCGGAGGGGTCGGCAATCAGCCCCAGCATTTT. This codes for CASSPGGVGNQPQHF.

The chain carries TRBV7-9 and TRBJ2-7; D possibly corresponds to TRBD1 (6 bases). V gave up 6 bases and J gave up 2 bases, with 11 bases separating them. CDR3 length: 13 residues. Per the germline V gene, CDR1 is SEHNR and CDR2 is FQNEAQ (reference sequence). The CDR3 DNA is TGTGCCAGCAGTCGCCGGGACACCTACGAGCAGTACTTC. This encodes CASSRRDTYEQYF.

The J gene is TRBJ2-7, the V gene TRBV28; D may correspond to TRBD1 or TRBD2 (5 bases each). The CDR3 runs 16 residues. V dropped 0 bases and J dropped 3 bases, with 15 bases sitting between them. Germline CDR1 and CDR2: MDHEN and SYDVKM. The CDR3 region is CASSLWTGPRGYEQYF. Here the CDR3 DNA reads TGTGCCAGCAGTTTATGGACGGGGCCCCGTGGCTACGAGCAGTACTTC. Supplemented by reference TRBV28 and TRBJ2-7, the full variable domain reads DVKVTQSSRYLVKRTGEKVFLECVQDMDHENMFWYRQDPGLGLRLIYFSYDVKMKEKGDIPEGYSVSREKKERFSLILESASTNQTSMYLCASSLWTGPRGYEQYFGPGTRLTVT.